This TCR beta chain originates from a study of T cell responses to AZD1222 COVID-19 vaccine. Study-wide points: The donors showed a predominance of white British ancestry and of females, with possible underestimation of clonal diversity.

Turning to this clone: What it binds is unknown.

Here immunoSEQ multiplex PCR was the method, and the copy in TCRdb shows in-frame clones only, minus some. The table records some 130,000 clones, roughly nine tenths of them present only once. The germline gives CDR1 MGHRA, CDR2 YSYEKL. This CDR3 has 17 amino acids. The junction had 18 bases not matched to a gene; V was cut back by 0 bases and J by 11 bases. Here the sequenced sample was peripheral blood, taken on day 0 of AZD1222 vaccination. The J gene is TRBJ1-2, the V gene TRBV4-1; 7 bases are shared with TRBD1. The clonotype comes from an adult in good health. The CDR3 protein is CASSQDRRDYGTEGYTF. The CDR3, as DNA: TGCGCCAGCAGCCAAGATCGCCGAGACTACGGGACAGAGGGTTACACCTTC.